The 10 T cell receptor beta chains below all came from one sample that was sequenced in a study of T cell responses to AZD1222 COVID-19 vaccine. The repertoire was sequenced with immunoSEQ multiplex PCR; TCRdb's copy has only in-frame clones and lacks some. The sample has about 110,000 clones, more than 70% seen once. Source: peripheral blood, taken on day 0 of AZD1222 vaccination. Receptors originate from an adult in good health.

In its sample, this clone was seen once. The chain carries TRBV7-2 and TRBJ2-3; 12 bases fit TRBD2. J lost 8 bases, V lost 5 bases, and 11 bases had no gene match. Germline values: CDR1 SGHTA, CDR2 FQGNSA. There are 16 residues in the CDR3. CDR3 DNA sequence: TGTGCCAGCAGCACCGGACTAGCGGGACTGCCAGGTACGCAGTATTTT. It encodes CASSTGLAGLPGTQYF. The whole variable domain, filled in from reference TRBV7-2 and TRBJ2-3, reads GAGVSQSPSNKVTEKGKDVELRCDPISGHTALYWYRQSLGQGLEFLIYFQGNSAPDKSGLPSDRFSAERTGGSVSTLTIQRTQQEDSAVYLCASSTGLAGLPGTQYFGPGTRLTVL.

The gene calls are TRBV7-3 and TRBJ2-3; possible D gene TRBD2, 5 bases. Germline V gene sequence: CDR1 SGHTA, CDR2 FQGTGA. The V end lost 1 base, the J end lost 4 bases, and 9 bases lay between the germline ends. The CDR3 spans 14 residues. The CDR3 here is CASSLRASPDTQYF. The CDR3 bases are TGTGCCAGCAGCTTAAGAGCTAGCCCAGATACGCAGTATTTT. Filled out from reference TRBV7-3 and TRBJ2-3, the complete variable domain reads GAGVSQTPSNKVTEKGKYVELRCDPISGHTALYWYRQSLGQGPEFLIYFQGTGAADDSGLPNDRFFAVRPEGSVSTLKIQRTERGDSAVYLCASSLRASPDTQYFGPGTRLTVL.

The chain has TRBV24-1 and TRBJ2-1, with 7 positions matching TRBD2. From germline, CDR1 is KGHDR and CDR2 SFDVKD. J gave up 7 bases and V 3 bases, and 14 bases lay outside the gene matches. The CDR3 has 17 amino acids. CDR3 bases: TGTGCCACCAGTGATAATTCTGGCGGGAGTTTCGGGAATGAGCAGTTCTTC. This gives the protein CATSDNSGGSFGNEQFF.

The chain couples TRBV9 to TRBJ1-1; 7 nucleotides align to TRBD1. This CDR3 is built from 13 residues. Germline lookup yields CDR1 SGDLS and CDR2 YYNGEE. Losses at the gene ends were 4 bases for V and 4 bases for J; bases not matched to a gene: 4. CDR3 amino acids: CASSKTGVTEAFF. In DNA form, the CDR3 reads TGTGCCAGCAGCAAAACAGGGGTCACTGAAGCTTTCTTT.

The V call is TRBV28, the J call TRBJ2-1; 7 bases align to TRBD1. Trimming removed 8 bases from V and 10 bases from J; junction bases left unmatched: 8. This CDR3 has 12 residues. Germline CDR1 MDHEN, CDR2 SYDVKM. CDR3 in amino acids: CASQRGLYEQFF. In DNA form, the CDR3 reads TGTGCCAGCCAAAGGGGGCTGTACGAGCAGTTCTTC.

The chain couples TRBV27 to TRBJ2-7; D gene unclear. CDR1 MNHEY and CDR2 SMNVEV come from the germline V gene (reference sequence). Trimming shortened V by 7 bases and J by 2 bases, and 15 bases separated the two germline ends. The CDR3 spans 14 residues. The chain's CDR3 is CASKKIPEPYEQYF. The CDR3 DNA reads as TGTGCCAGCAAAAAGATCCCAGAGCCCTACGAGCAGTACTTC.

The CDR3 here is CASSQSTRTTTWNTGELFF. CDR3 nucleotide sequence: TGCGCCAGCAGCCAAAGTACCAGGACTACCACCTGGAACACCGGGGAGCTGTTTTTT. The V call is TRBV4-1, the J call TRBJ2-2; possible D gene TRBD2, 6 bases. The CDR3 runs to 19 residues. With 2 bases removed from V and 1 base from J, the gap between germline ends came to 20 bases. Germline V lookup: CDR1 MGHRA, CDR2 YSYEKL.

The chain combines TRBV18 with TRBJ2-3, with TRBD2 matching over 12 bases. This CDR3 contains 18 residues. Germline CDR1 reads KGHSH; CDR2 reads LQKENI. J was trimmed by 3 bases and V by 3 bases; bases with no gene match: 10. DNA for the CDR3: TGTGCCAGCTCACCTATATTCGGGACTAGCGGGTGGACAGATACGCAGTATTTT. Amino acid sequence: CASSPIFGTSGWTDTQYF.

The rearrangement joins TRBV4-3 to TRBJ1-5; D ambiguous. Germline CDR1 LGHNA, CDR2 YSLEER. The germline V and J ends were trimmed by 1 base and 4 bases, with 11 bases remaining between them. This CDR3 is built from 15 residues. The CDR3 sequence: CASSQGSQFNQPQHF. The CDR3 nucleotides read TGCGCCAGCAGCCAAGGATCACAGTTTAATCAGCCCCAGCATTTT.

CDR3 nucleotides: TGTGCCAGTGGAAGCGGGACCCGCACAGATACGCAGTATTTT. This encodes CASGSGTRTDTQYF. J is TRBJ2-3 and V is TRBV28, with 7 bases matching TRBD2. The CDR3 covers 14 residues. J gave up 1 base and V 9 bases, and 7 bases lay outside the gene matches. Germline values: CDR1 MDHEN, CDR2 SYDVKM. The full variable domain, its missing parts supplied by reference TRBV28 and TRBJ2-3, is DVKVTQSSRYLVKRTGEKVFLECVQDMDHENMFWYRQDPGLGLRLIYFSYDVKMKEKGDIPEGYSVSREKKERFSLILESASTNQTSMYLCASGSGTRTDTQYFGPGTRLTVL.